Below, one TCR beta chain is given with its context. Treatment described: some 20 received Ad26.COV2.S at low or high dose, single or two shots; 5 received placebo; per-sample allocation not given. Material that was analyzed had been drawn on day 63 after the first vaccine or placebo injection. The study used a vaccine consisting of an Ad26 vector that expressed Wuhan-strain SARS-CoV-2 spike. Assay used: immunoSEQ multiplex PCR; TCRdb lists only in-frame clones, some missing. The sample records 300,000 to 500,000 clones, more than 85% being singletons. This sample stems from a study of Ad26.COV2.S vaccination and SARS-CoV-2 variants. CDR1 SGHKS and CDR2 YYEKEE come from the germline V gene (reference sequence). J lost 6 bases, V lost 3 bases, and 5 bases had no gene match. The CDR3 covers 15 residues.

The rearrangement uses TRBV5-5 and TRBJ1-4; TRBD1 aligns across 10 bases. The sample consisted of peripheral blood, taken in a trial of Ad26.COV2.S vaccine versus placebo. The sequence came from a person aged 18-60 years who received the Ad26.COV2.S COVID-19 vaccine or a placebo. CDR3: CASSYGGTGDEKLFF. The CDR3 DNA follows: TGTGCCAGCAGCTACGGGGGGACAGGGGATGAAAAACTGTTTTTT. Complete variable domain (other parts from reference TRBV5-5 and TRBJ1-4): DAGVTQSPTHLIKTRGQQVTLRCSPISGHKSVSWYQQVLGQGPQFIFQYYEKEERGRGNFPDRFSARQFPNYSSELNVNALLLGDSALYLCASSYGGTGDEKLFFGSGTQLSVL.